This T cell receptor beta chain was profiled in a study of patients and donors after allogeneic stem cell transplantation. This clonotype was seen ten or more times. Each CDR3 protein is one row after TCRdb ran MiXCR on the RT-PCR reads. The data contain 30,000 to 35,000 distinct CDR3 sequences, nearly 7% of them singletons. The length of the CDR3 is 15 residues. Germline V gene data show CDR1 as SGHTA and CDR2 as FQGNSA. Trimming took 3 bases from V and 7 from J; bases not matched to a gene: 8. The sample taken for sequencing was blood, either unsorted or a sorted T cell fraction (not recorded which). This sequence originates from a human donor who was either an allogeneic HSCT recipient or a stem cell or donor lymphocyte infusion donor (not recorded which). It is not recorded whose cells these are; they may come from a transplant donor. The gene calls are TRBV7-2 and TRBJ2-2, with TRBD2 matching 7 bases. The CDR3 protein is CASSLAGEVGGELFF. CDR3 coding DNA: TGTGCCAGCAGCTTGGCGGGAGAGGTCGGCGGGGAGCTGTTTTTT.